The 19 T cell receptor beta chains below were found in one sample sequenced in a study of blood T cell repertoires in COVID-19. Repertoires were generated with immunoSEQ multiplex PCR, while TCRdb's copy carries only in-frame clones and drops some. The sample carries approximately 440,000 clones, roughly 88% recorded once. The sample taken for sequencing was peripheral blood. The receptors here all came from a woman aged 45-60 years with COVID-19, enrolled during active disease.

The chain has TRBV9 and TRBJ2-5, with a tentative D call TRBD2 (6 bases). Germline CDR1 reads SGDLS; CDR2 reads YYNGEE. The CDR3 has 14 residues. V was trimmed by 1 base and J by 1 base, leaving 8 bases between them. This CDR3 is CASSVLGGQETQYF. The CDR3 nucleotides are TGTGCCAGCAGCGTACTGGGAGGCCAAGAGACCCAGTACTTC.

The chain is built from TRBV19 and TRBJ2-6; D might be TRBD1 (6 bases). The CDR3 loop spans 15 amino acids. Germline loops: CDR1 LNHDA, CDR2 SQIVND (reference sequence). Deletions cut 11 bases from V and 2 bases from J, with 16 bases between. CDR3 amino acids: CASLKGQPGANVLTF. In nucleotides, the CDR3 is TGTGCCTCTTTAAAAGGACAGCCTGGGGCCAACGTCCTGACTTTC.

This chain connects TRBV11-2 to TRBJ2-1; TRBD2 matches 12 bases. The CDR3 extends over 17 amino acids. Germline assignment: CDR1 SGHAT and CDR2 FQNNGV. V shed 5 bases, J shed 7 bases, and the junction held 12 bases outside the gene matches. As DNA, the CDR3 is TGTGCCAGCAGCCCAGGACTAGCGGGGATCGTTCAGAATGAGCAGTTCTTC. This encodes CASSPGLAGIVQNEQFF. The variable domain in full, completed from reference TRBV11-2 and TRBJ2-1, reads EAGVAQSPRYKIIEKRQSVAFWCNPISGHATLYWYQQILGQGPKLLIQFQNNGVVDDSQLPKDRFSAERLKGVDSTLKIQPAKLEDSAVYLCASSPGLAGIVQNEQFFGPGTRLTVL.

The V call is TRBV7-3, the J call TRBJ2-1, with TRBD2 matching 7 bases. The CDR3 covers 15 residues. The ends lost 2 bases at V and 5 bases at J; junction bases unmatched: 6. Germline V gene lookup returns CDR1 SGHTA and CDR2 FQGTGA. The CDR3 region has the DNA TGTGCCAGCAGCTTAGTGGGAGGGCAGGACAATGAGCAGTTCTTC. As protein: CASSLVGGQDNEQFF. Drawing the rest from reference TRBV7-3 and TRBJ2-1, the complete variable domain is GAGVSQTPSNKVTEKGKYVELRCDPISGHTALYWYRQSLGQGPEFLIYFQGTGAADDSGLPNDRFFAVRPEGSVSTLKIQRTERGDSAVYLCASSLVGGQDNEQFFGPGTRLTVL.

The CDR3 DNA reads TGTGCCAGCAGCCCGGACAGACCCAGGGGTGGCACTGAAGCTTTCTTT. Encoded protein: CASSPDRPRGGTEAFF. The V and J genes are TRBV7-7 and TRBJ1-1; tentative D call: TRBD1 (6 bases). V was clipped by 5 bases and J by 4 bases, with 20 bases between them. The germline CDR1 and CDR2 sequences are SSHAT and FNYEAQ (reference sequence). This CDR3 spans 16 amino acids.

This sequence joins TRBV6-2 or TRBV6-3 and TRBJ1-2; D is possibly TRBD1 (6 bases). The germline gives CDR1 MNHEY, CDR2 SVGEGT. This CDR3 contains 13 residues. Trimming shortened V by 2 bases and J by 13 bases, and 17 bases separated the two germline ends. The CDR3 bases are TGTGCCAGCAGTTACAAGCCCATCAACAGGGTCACCTTC. Protein sequence: CASSYKPINRVTF.

The chain is built from TRBV5-1 and TRBJ1-2, with D maybe TRBD1 (5 bases). CDR3 length equals 18 residues. V lost 0 bases, J lost 0 bases, and 18 bases lay in between. In germline, CDR1 is SGHRS, CDR2 YFSETQ. The CDR3 loop reads CASSLEGVRDPSNYGYTF. The CDR3 bases are TGCGCCAGCAGCTTGGAAGGGGTAAGAGACCCGTCTAACTATGGCTACACCTTC.

This chain uses TRBV19 with TRBJ1-2, with unresolved D. CDR3 length: 16 residues. Trimming removed 4 bases at V and 1 base at J, with 16 bases between. Per germline, CDR1 LNHDA and CDR2 SQIVND (reference sequence). The CDR3 sequence: CASSRSGDLLNYGYTF. CDR3 nucleotides: TGTGCCAGTAGTAGGTCGGGAGACCTCCTTAACTATGGCTACACCTTC.

The chain carries TRBV9 and TRBJ1-5, with D maybe TRBD1 (5 bases). The CDR3 sequence is 15 residues long. V was shortened by 5 bases and J by 3 bases, with 15 bases between the two germline ends. CDR1 is SGDLS, CDR2 YYNGEE, per germline. This CDR3 is CASSPGGGNNQPQHF. The CDR3 DNA is TGTGCCAGCAGTCCCGGCGGGGGGAACAATCAGCCCCAGCATTTT. The full variable domain, rest sourced from reference TRBV9 and TRBJ1-5, is DSGVTQTPKHLITATGQRVTLRCSPRSGDLSVYWYQQSLDQGLQFLIQYYNGEERAKGNILERFSAQQFPDLHSELNLSSLELGDSALYFCASSPGGGNNQPQHFGDGTRLSIL.

The J gene is TRBJ1-1, the V gene TRBV15; a weak D match, TRBD1 (6 bases). The CDR3 covers 14 residues. Trimming shortened V by 2 bases and J by 1 base, and 8 bases separated the two germline ends. Germline V gene sequence: CDR1 LNHNV, CDR2 YYDKDF (reference sequence). The CDR3 sequence: CATSRKGGNTEAFF. CDR3 nucleotides: TGTGCCACCAGCAGAAAAGGGGGGAACACTGAAGCTTTCTTT.

The chain joins TRBV6-5 to TRBJ1-1; a possible D gene is TRBD1 (6 bases). Trimming left V 9 bases short and J 1 base short, with 9 bases between. Germline V gene data show CDR1 as MNHEY and CDR2 as SVGAGI. This CDR3 has 12 residues. CDR3 amino acids: CASLTGNTEAFF. The CDR3 region has the DNA TGTGCCAGTCTGACAGGGAACACTGAAGCTTTCTTT.

This clone was observed a single time. This CDR3 reads CASSRGPPGAGSTDTQYF. CDR3 bases: TGTGCCAGCAGCCGCGGCCCCCCCGGGGCGGGGAGCACAGATACGCAGTATTTT. The rearrangement joins TRBV3-1 (or the pseudogene TRBV3-2) to TRBJ2-3; D is perhaps TRBD2 (6 bases). Germline values: CDR1 LGHDT, CDR2 YNNKEL (reference sequence). V was cut by 4 bases and J by 0 bases, with 20 bases left in between. The CDR3 has 18 residues.

The CDR3 region has the DNA TGTGCCAGCAGATCGACAGGGGAGTTAACCTACGAGCAGTACTTC. Translation gives CASRSTGELTYEQYF. The rearrangement joins TRBV2 to TRBJ2-7; 8 nucleotides match TRBD1. This CDR3 has 15 residues. V trimming: 6 bases; J trimming: 2 bases; junction bases outside the gene matches: 9. Germline V gives CDR1 SNHLY, CDR2 FYNNEI.

The chain joins TRBV6-5 to TRBJ1-2, with 8 bases matching TRBD1. V was pared by 6 bases and J by 3 bases, with 3 bases of the junction left unmatched. The germline V gene has CDR1 MNHEY and CDR2 SVGAGI. This CDR3 spans 13 amino acids. CDR3 nucleotide sequence: TGTGCCAGCAGAGCGGGACAGGACTATGGCTACACCTTC. Translated: CASRAGQDYGYTF.

The rearrangement uses TRBV3-1 (or the pseudogene TRBV3-2) and TRBJ2-5, with 9 bases lining up with TRBD2. The junction had 5 bases not matched to a gene; V was cut back by 1 base and J by 5 bases. The CDR3 is 15 amino acids. Germline V gene lookup returns CDR1 LGHDT and CDR2 YNNKEL (reference sequence). The CDR3 DNA is TGTGCCAGCAGCCAAGGGTCCAGCGGGGGGGAGACCCAGTACTTC. This translates into CASSQGSSGGETQYF.

CDR3 sequence reads: CASSEAHMGTQYF. CDR3 in DNA: TGTGCCAGCAGCGAGGCCCATATGGGGACCCAGTACTTC. This rearrangement joins TRBV6-5 to TRBJ2-5; the D is unclear. V was clipped by 6 bases and J by 7 bases, with 15 bases between them. Germline CDR1 and CDR2: MNHEY and SVGAGI. This CDR3 is built from 13 residues.

This clone was seen a handful of times. This chain joins TRBV5-1 and TRBJ2-7; 8 bases match TRBD1. CDR1 and CDR2 (germline): SGHRS, YFSETQ. This CDR3 spans 15 amino acids. V trimming: 4 bases; J trimming: 1 base; junction bases outside the gene matches: 7. CDR3 sequence (DNA): TGCGCCAGCAGCCCTCGACAGGGGCGATCCTACGAGCAGTACTTC. It codes for CASSPRQGRSYEQYF.

This clone came up a few times. The CDR3, as DNA: TGTGCCAGCAGGGAACAGGGTGAAGCTTTCTTT. Translated, it gives CASREQGEAFF. J is TRBJ1-1 and V is TRBV2; TRBD1 is a possible D gene (6 bases). Germline loops: CDR1 SNHLY, CDR2 FYNNEI. V gave up 6 bases and J gave up 7 bases, with 9 bases separating them. There are 11 residues in the CDR3.

This clone was recorded a few times. The J gene is TRBJ1-5, the V gene TRBV24-1, with TRBD1 as a possible D gene (5 bases). The germline V gene encodes CDR1 KGHDR and CDR2 SFDVKD. The CDR3 runs to 15 residues. V gave up 4 bases and J gave up 1 base, with 10 bases separating them. DNA for the CDR3: TGTGCCACCAGTGACTCAAGGACAAGCAATCAGCCCCAGCATTTT. It codes for CATSDSRTSNQPQHF.